These T cell receptor beta chains were read from a single sample in a study of CD8 T cells in ankylosing spondylitis. MiXCR, run by TCRdb on the 5' RACE reads, gives a single entry per CDR3 protein. The profile shows around 390,000 distinct CDR3 sequences, around 20% of them singletons. Sequences were obtained from blood, either unsorted or a sorted T cell fraction (not recorded which). These receptors were collected from a male donor with ankylosing spondylitis. Both conserved end residues are part of each CDR3. D genes are given only for firm matches. Size is stated for part of the rows, as once, few or many counts, or as a class when the clone is expanded.

NA,TRBV5-6,TRBJ2-7,once,CASRHRVSYEQYF,TGTGCCAGCCGCCACAGGGTCTCCTACGAGCAGTACTTC
NA,TRBV5-1,TRBJ2-3,NA,CASSLVLESGTDTQYF,TGCGCCAGCAGCTTGGTTTTGGAGTCGGGCACAGATACGCAGTATTTT
NA,TRBV18,TRBJ2-3,NA,CASSPLVSTDTQYF,TGTGCCAGCTCACCTTTAGTCTCCACAGATACGCAGTATTTT
TRBD1,TRBV5-1,TRBJ2-2,few,CASSLALAGGGVTGELFF,TGCGCCAGCAGCTTGGCCCTCGCAGGGGGCGGTGTGACCGGGGAGCTGTTTTTT
NA,TRBV5-5,TRBJ2-1,many,CASSLAGSPSSYNEQFF,TGTGCCAGCAGCTTGGCCGGCAGCCCGAGCTCCTACAATGAGCAGTTCTTC
TRBD2,TRBV20-1,TRBJ2-5,few,CSASVIAGGPQKTQYF,TGCAGTGCTAGCGTGATAGCGGGAGGTCCCCAAAAGACCCAGTACTTC
NA,TRBV21-1,TRBJ2-7,NA,CARRAGSLNSEQYF,TGTGCCAGGCGCGCGGGGAGCCTTAACTCGGAGCAGTACTTC
NA,TRBV20-1,TRBJ2-7,few,CSARVPGFYEQYF,TGCAGTGCTAGGGTCCCGGGATTCTACGAGCAGTACTTC
NA,TRBV7-2,TRBJ2-1,NA,CASSSEAGPDNEQFF,TGTGCCAGCAGCTCAGAGGCGGGACCTGACAATGAGCAGTTCTTC
TRBD2,TRBV20-1,TRBJ2-1,NA,CSRSSGRYNEQFF,TGCAGCCGCTCTAGCGGGAGATACAATGAGCAGTTCTTC
TRBD1,TRBV20-1,TRBJ1-6,few,CSARTGGSPLHF,TGCAGTGCCAGGACAGGAGGTTCACCCCTCCACTTT
TRBD1,TRBV6-5,TRBJ2-1,NA,CASSRQGREQFF,TGTGCCAGCAGTAGACAGGGGAGAGAGCAGTTCTTC
TRBD1,TRBV7-2,TRBJ2-1,NA,CASTRAGQGAYNEQFF,TGTGCCAGCACCCGAGCGGGACAGGGGGCCTACAATGAGCAGTTCTTC
TRBD2,TRBV12-3/TRBV12-4,TRBJ2-7,NA,CASSSPGTSGYEQYF,TGTGCCAGCAGTTCCCCCGGGACTAGCGGCTACGAGCAGTACTTC
TRBD2,TRBV28,TRBJ2-1,NA,CASSLVGGRENEQFF,TGTGCCAGCAGTTTAGTCGGTGGGCGGGAGAATGAGCAGTTCTTC
TRBD2,TRBV10-3,TRBJ2-3,NA,CASGSGIETDTQYF,TGTGCCAGCGGAAGCGGGATTGAAACAGATACGCAGTATTTT
NA,TRBV7-3,TRBJ2-2,few,CASSLMPRDTGELFF,TGTGCCAGCAGCTTAATGCCCAGAGACACCGGGGAGCTGTTTTTT
NA,TRBV6-5,TRBJ1-2,NA,CASSYSIEGDYGYTF,TGTGCCAGCAGTTACTCGATCGAGGGCGACTATGGCTACACCTTC
NA,TRBV12-3/TRBV12-4,TRBJ2-7,NA,CASSLPGGPAPSEQYF,TGTGCCAGCAGTTTACCTGGTGGCCCAGCCCCGAGCGAGCAGTACTTC
NA,TRBV28,TRBJ2-7,few,CASRPTASYEQYF,TGTGCCAGCAGACCTACTGCCTCCTACGAGCAGTACTTC
NA,TRBV28,TRBJ1-4,NA,CASTGALEKLFF,TGTGCCAGCACAGGCGCTCTGGAAAAACTGTTTTTT
NA,TRBV29-1,TRBJ1-2,NA,CSVRQTEPFYGYTF,TGCAGCGTGAGGCAGACAGAGCCCTTCTATGGCTACACCTTC